The 16 T cell receptor beta chains below were found in one sample sequenced in a study of shared clonotypes between healthy human individuals. Naive CD8 cells lacked CD45RO and underwent positive selection for CCR7, leaving out terminally differentiated effector memory CD45RA+ cells. The data were produced by immunoSEQ multiplex PCR, yet TCRdb's version contains in-frame clones alone and is incomplete. The sample lists about 2,200,000 clones; 90% to 95% were seen once. The material sequenced was naive CD8+ T cells from PBMCs. These receptors were collected from a man between 18 and 29 years old in good health. Some clones in this sample may be carry-over from other donors' samples.

V is TRBV14 and J is TRBJ2-3, with D perhaps matching TRBD1 (6 bases). The V gene's germline CDR1 is SGHDN and CDR2 FVKESK. The length of the CDR3 is 15 residues. Between the trimmed V and J ends, which lost 4 bases and 4 bases, there was a span of 15 bases. In DNA form, the CDR3 reads TGTGCCAGCAGCCCTGACAGGCCCGCATCAGATACGCAGTATTTT. The encoded protein is CASSPDRPASDTQYF.

This clone was seen a handful of times. The rearrangement links TRBV7-9 to TRBJ2-1; D uncertain. The CDR3 spans 14 residues. Germline V gives CDR1 SEHNR, CDR2 FQNEAQ (reference sequence). Trimming cost V 4 bases and J 9 bases, with 16 bases left between them. The DNA of the CDR3 is TGTGCCAGCAGCTCCCTCCCCGCATCACGTGAGCAGTTCTTC. Its translation is CASSSLPASREQFF. The full variable domain, completed using reference TRBV7-9 and TRBJ2-1, is DTGVSQNPRHKITKRGQNVTFRCDPISEHNRLYWYRQTLGQGPEFLTYFQNEAQLEKSRLLSDRFSAERPKGSFSTLEIQRTEQGDSAMYLCASSSLPASREQFFGPGTRLTVL.

V gene TRBV28 combines with J gene TRBJ2-1; the D gene is possibly TRBD2 (5 bases). V lost 3 bases to trimming and J lost 4 bases, with 13 bases between them. This CDR3 is 15 amino acids long. Germline lookup yields CDR1 MDHEN and CDR2 SYDVKM. In DNA, the CDR3 is TGTGCCAGCAGTTTTCCGGGGAAAGCTTACAATGAGCAGTTCTTC. Protein: CASSFPGKAYNEQFF.

V and J are TRBV11-1 and TRBJ2-7, with 13 bases aligning to TRBD2. From germline, CDR1 is SGHAT and CDR2 FQDESV (reference sequence). The CDR3 spans 16 residues. The J segment lost 6 bases and the V segment lost 4 bases, leaving 9 bases of the junction unmatched. The CDR3 sequence is CASSYQLAGGPGEQYF. CDR3 nucleotide sequence: TGTGCCAGCAGCTACCAACTAGCGGGAGGGCCTGGCGAGCAGTACTTC. The full variable domain, rest sourced from reference TRBV11-1 and TRBJ2-7, is EAEVAQSPRYKITEKSQAVAFWCDPISGHATLYWYRQILGQGPELLVQFQDESVVDDSQLPKDRFSAERLKGVDSTLKIQPAELGDSAMYLCASSYQLAGGPGEQYFGPGTRLTVT.

The chain carries TRBV7-9 and TRBJ2-6, with no clear D. Trimming left V 2 bases short and J 0 bases short, with 5 bases between. The germline CDR1 and CDR2 sequences are SEHNR and FQNEAQ (reference sequence). CDR3 length: 15 amino acids. The CDR3 spells CASSLQNSGANVLTF. The CDR3 coding sequence is TGTGCCAGCAGCTTACAGAACTCTGGGGCCAACGTCCTGACTTTC. The whole variable domain, remainder taken from reference TRBV7-9 and TRBJ2-6, is DTGVSQNPRHKITKRGQNVTFRCDPISEHNRLYWYRQTLGQGPEFLTYFQNEAQLEKSRLLSDRFSAERPKGSFSTLEIQRTEQGDSAMYLCASSLQNSGANVLTFGAGSRLTVL.

This clone occurred once. The CDR3 protein is CASSPPSGNNEQFF. Written as DNA, the CDR3 is TGTGCCAGCAGCCCCCCTAGCGGGAACAATGAGCAGTTCTTC. The chain has TRBV7-9 and TRBJ2-1, with TRBD2 identical over 9 bases. Unmatched junction bases numbered 4, after V lost 5 bases and J lost 5 bases. CDR1 and CDR2 from the germline V gene are SEHNR and FQNEAQ (reference sequence). This CDR3 has 14 residues.

This clone has a handful of counts. The chain has TRBV15 and TRBJ2-1; 13 nucleotides agree with TRBD2. This CDR3 is built from 17 residues. Per germline, CDR1 LNHNV and CDR2 YYDKDF (reference sequence). With V trimmed by 1 base and J by 3 bases, 3 bases remained unmatched. CDR3 in DNA: TGTGCCACCAGCAGAGGGGGACTAGCGGGACTCTACAATGAGCAGTTCTTC. Protein product: CATSRGGLAGLYNEQFF. Using reference TRBV15 and TRBJ2-1 for the parts outside the CDR3, the full variable domain is DAMVIQNPRYQVTQFGKPVTLSCSQTLNHNVMYWYQQKSSQAPKLLFHYYDKDFNNEADTPDNFQSRRPNTSFCFLDIRSPGLGDTAMYLCATSRGGLAGLYNEQFFGPGTRLTVL.

The CDR3 is CASSLDRNPLYEQYF. For the CDR3, the DNA is TGTGCCAGCAGCTTGGACAGGAACCCCTTATACGAGCAGTACTTC. The chain employs TRBV5-8 and TRBJ2-7, with D perhaps TRBD1 (5 bases). The CDR3 spans 15 residues. CDR1 SGHTS and CDR2 YDEGEE come from the germline V gene. V lost 0 bases and J lost 4, with 14 bases in between.

The rearrangement uses TRBV27 and TRBJ2-5; a weak D match, TRBD2 (5 bases). This CDR3 contains 14 residues. The V gene lost 1 base and the J gene lost 4 bases, with 10 bases spanning the gap. Germline CDR1 is MNHEY and CDR2 is SMNVEV (reference sequence). CDR3 in DNA: TGTGCCAGCAGTTTATACCGGAGCGGAGAGACCCAGTACTTC. This sequence encodes CASSLYRSGETQYF.

For this clone: Other DNA sequences in this specimen translate into the identical CDR3. This chain uses TRBV7-2 with TRBJ2-3; D unclear. Germline CDR1 reads SGHTA; CDR2 reads FQGNSA. The V end was cut by 5 bases, the J end by 5 bases, with 8 bases between. The CDR3 has 12 amino acids. The CDR3 DNA sequence: TGTGCCAGCAGCCCACGCCTAGATACGCAGTATTTT. Protein product: CASSPRLDTQYF.

In this sample, this clone turned up once. The chain links TRBV9 to TRBJ2-7; 7 bases align to TRBD1. The germline V gene encodes CDR1 SGDLS and CDR2 YYNGEE. The CDR3 length is 16 residues. V dropped 0 bases and J dropped 0; count of bases not matched to a gene: 6. The CDR3 DNA reads as TGTGCCAGCAGCGTAGGCATCCGGGACAGCTCCTACGAGCAGTACTTC. It specifies CASSVGIRDSSYEQYF.

The chain couples TRBV9 to TRBJ2-2; 11 bases agree with TRBD1. The CDR3 runs 13 residues. V was clipped by 7 bases and J by 6 bases; unmatched bases: 2. Germline values: CDR1 SGDLS, CDR2 YYNGEE. CDR3 region: CASGQGAPGELFF. For the CDR3, the DNA is TGTGCCAGCGGACAGGGGGCCCCCGGGGAGCTGTTTTTT.

The chain joins TRBV27 to TRBJ1-4; TRBD1 might be the D (5 bases). Trimming shortened V by 3 bases and J by 8 bases, and 10 bases separated the two germline ends. Germline V gives CDR1 MNHEY, CDR2 SMNVEV (reference sequence). This CDR3 is 13 amino acids long. CDR3 nucleotides: TGTGCCAGCAGTTTTTTAGGGGACGAAAAACTGTTTTTT. It encodes CASSFLGDEKLFF.

This chain uses TRBV5-8 with TRBJ1-2; 12 bases agree with TRBD1. This CDR3 comprises 18 residues. Germline CDR1 is SGHTS and CDR2 is YDEGEE. Trimming removed 5 bases from V and 4 bases from J; junction bases left unmatched: 15. The CDR3 sequence: CASRRTGQGAERIYGYTF. The CDR3 nucleotides are TGTGCCAGCAGACGAACGGGACAGGGGGCTGAAAGGATCTATGGCTACACCTTC.

This chain connects TRBV28 to TRBJ2-7; D remains ambiguous. In germline, CDR1 is MDHEN, CDR2 SYDVKM. The V end was cut by 4 bases, the J end by 5 bases, with 18 bases between. This CDR3 region has 15 residues. CDR3 sequence: CASSSKRRWPHEQYF. The CDR3 bases are TGTGCCAGCAGTTCAAAAAGGCGGTGGCCCCACGAGCAGTACTTC.

The chain employs TRBV7-2 and TRBJ2-1, with 12 bases lining up with TRBD2. Germline V gene data show CDR1 as SGHTA and CDR2 as FQGNSA. The CDR3 is made up of 17 amino acids. The trim removed 5 bases at V and 8 bases at J, leaving 13 bases unmatched. This CDR3 reads CASSQEGLAGPRDEQFF. Here the CDR3 DNA reads TGTGCCAGCAGCCAAGAGGGACTAGCGGGCCCTAGGGATGAGCAGTTCTTC.